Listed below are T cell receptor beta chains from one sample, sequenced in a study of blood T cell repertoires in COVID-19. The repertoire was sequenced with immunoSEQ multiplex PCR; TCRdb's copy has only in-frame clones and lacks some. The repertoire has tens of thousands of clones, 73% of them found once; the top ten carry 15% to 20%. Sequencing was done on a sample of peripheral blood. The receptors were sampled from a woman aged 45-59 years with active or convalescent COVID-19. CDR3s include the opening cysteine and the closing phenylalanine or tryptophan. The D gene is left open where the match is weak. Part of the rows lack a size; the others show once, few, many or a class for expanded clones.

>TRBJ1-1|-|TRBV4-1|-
TGCGCCAGCAGCCAAGATGAGGGCACTGAAGCTTTCTTT
CASSQDEGTEAFF
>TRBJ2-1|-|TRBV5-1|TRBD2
TGCGCCAGCAGCCAGGGACTAGCCGATTACAATGAGCAGTTCTTC
CASSQGLADYNEQFF
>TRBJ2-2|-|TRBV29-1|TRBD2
TGCAGCGTAGCCGGGACTAGAGGCACCGGGGAGCTGTTTTTT
CSVAGTRGTGELFF
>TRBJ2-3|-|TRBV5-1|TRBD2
TGCGCCAGCAGCCTACCACTAGCGGGAGGCGCAGATACGCAGTATTTT
CASSLPLAGGADTQYF
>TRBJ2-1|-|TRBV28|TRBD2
TGTGCCAGCAGTTTGACTAGCGGATACAATGAGCAGTTCTTC
CASSLTSGYNEQFF
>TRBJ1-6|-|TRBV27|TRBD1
TGTGCCAGCAGTATCACAGGGGCTTATAATTCACCCCTCCACTTT
CASSITGAYNSPLHF
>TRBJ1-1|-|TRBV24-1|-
TGTGCCACCAGTGATTTCACAGGGCCCGAGGGGGCTTTCTTT
CATSDFTGPEGAFF
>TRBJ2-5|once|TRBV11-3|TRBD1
TGTGCCAGCAGCTTGGGACAGGGGTCTCAAGAGACCCAGTACTTC
CASSLGQGSQETQYF
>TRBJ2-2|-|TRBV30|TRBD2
TGTGCCTGGAGTGGCCCCACTAGCGGGAGTTTAGTCACCGGGGAGCTGTTTTTT
CAWSGPTSGSLVTGELFF
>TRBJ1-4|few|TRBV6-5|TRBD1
TGTGCCAGCAGTTCTACCGGGACAGGGGGCGAAAAACTGTTTTTT
CASSSTGTGGEKLFF
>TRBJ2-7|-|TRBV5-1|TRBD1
TGCGCCAGCAGCTTCCTCCGGGACAGTAACTACGAGCAGTACTTC
CASSFLRDSNYEQYF
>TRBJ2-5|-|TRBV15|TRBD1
TGTGCCACCAGCAGAGCGGGGACAGTAAGGGGGGAGACCCAGTACTTC
CATSRAGTVRGETQYF
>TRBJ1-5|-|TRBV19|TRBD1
TGTGCCAGTAGTACGACAGGGGGCGCTCAGCCCCAGCATTTT
CASSTTGGAQPQHF
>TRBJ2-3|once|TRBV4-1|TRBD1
TGCGCCAGCAGCCAAGGGACAGGCCTCACAGATACGCAGTATTTT
CASSQGTGLTDTQYF
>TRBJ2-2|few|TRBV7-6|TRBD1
TGTGCCAGCAGCCTAACCGGGACAGGGAACACCGGGGAGCTGTTTTTT
CASSLTGTGNTGELFF
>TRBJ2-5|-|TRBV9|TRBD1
TGTGCCAGCAGCGAGAGGACAGGTACAGAGACCCAGTACTTC
CASSERTGTETQYF
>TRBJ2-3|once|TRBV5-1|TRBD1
TGCGCCAGCAGCTTGGTGAGGACAGGTGATGCTAGCACAGATACGCAGTATTTT
CASSLVRTGDASTDTQYF
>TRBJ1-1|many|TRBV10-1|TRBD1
TGCGCCAGCAGTGAGTACGCAGGGGGCACTGAAGCTTTCTTT
CASSEYAGGTEAFF
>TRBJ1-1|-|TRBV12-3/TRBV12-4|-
TGTGCCAGCAGTTTGCGGCAGGGCGAAGCTTTCTTT
CASSLRQGEAFF
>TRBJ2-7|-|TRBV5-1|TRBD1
TGCGCCAGCAGCTCAGGACAGGGCTCCCTTTACGAGCAGTACTTC
CASSSGQGSLYEQYF
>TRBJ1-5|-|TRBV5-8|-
TGTGCCAGCGGGACCCCCAGGGGATCCAATCAGCCCCAGCATTTT
CASGTPRGSNQPQHF
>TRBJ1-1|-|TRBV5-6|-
TGTGCCACCTCGAAGCGGGGAATGAACACTGAAGCTTTCTTT
CATSKRGMNTEAFF
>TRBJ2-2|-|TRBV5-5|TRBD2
TGTGCCAGCAGCCCCTACGGGACTAGCGGGAGGAACACCGGGGAGCTGTTTTTT
CASSPYGTSGRNTGELFF
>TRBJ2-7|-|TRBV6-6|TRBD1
TGTGCCAGCAGTTACGCGGGACAGGGGACTTACGAGCAGTACTTC
CASSYAGQGTYEQYF
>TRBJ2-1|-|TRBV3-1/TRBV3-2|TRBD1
TGTGCCAGCAGCCAGGGGGCAGGGGGCAATGAGCAGTTCTTC
CASSQGAGGNEQFF
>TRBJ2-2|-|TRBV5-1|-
TGCGCCAGCAGCTTGGCCGAGGCGGCGAACACCGGGGAGCTGTTTTTT
CASSLAEAANTGELFF
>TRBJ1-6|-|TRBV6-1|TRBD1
TGTGCCAGCAGTGAAGATGGGACAGGGTTTAATTCACCCCTCCACTTT
CASSEDGTGFNSPLHF
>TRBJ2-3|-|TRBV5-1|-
TGCGCCAGCAGCTTGGACACGTACACAGATACGCAGTATTTT
CASSLDTYTDTQYF
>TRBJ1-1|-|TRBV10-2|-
TGCGCCAGCAGTGAGTCCGGGGGGAACACTGAAGCTTTCTTT
CASSESGGNTEAFF